What follows are 26 T cell receptor beta chains derived from one specimen sequenced in a study of regulatory T cells in long-lasting Graves disease. Construction of the TCR beta libraries employed iRepertoire HTBI primers in conjunction with Arm-PCR of CDR3 regions. TCRdb used MiXCR to reprocess the multiplex PCR reads, holding one entry per CDR3 protein. The sample lists 550,000 to 700,000 distinct CDR3 sequences, approximately 16% occurring once. Time point in this sample: newly diagnosed GD, antithyroid drugs for less than 3 months. The authors made the TCR library using RNA they extracted from PBMCs. This same sample was also taken into another study, of T cells in Graves' hyperthyroidism and ophthalmopathy.

The sample was peripheral blood mononuclear cells (PBMCs), taken at new diagnosis, from a patient treated with antithyroid drugs. Receptors were obtained from a man between 18 and 35 years old with Graves disease.

This clonotype was seen many times. This chain links TRBV5-8 with TRBJ2-3; D unresolved. CDR3 size: 15 residues. The V end lost 2 bases, the J end lost 2 bases, and 12 bases lay between the germline ends. Germline V gene data show CDR1 as SGHTS and CDR2 as YDEGEE. CDR3 protein: CASSLRQSTTDTQYF. CDR3 DNA: TGTGCCAGCAGCTTAAGGCAGAGCACCACAGATACGCAGTATTTT.

This clonotype appeared a few times. The chain links TRBV18 to TRBJ2-2; 7 bases map to TRBD2. The CDR3 totals 16 residues. Looked up from germline, CDR1 is KGHSH and CDR2 is LQKENI. J was trimmed by 3 bases and V by 2 bases; bases with no gene match: 6. CDR3 sequence (DNA): TGTGCCAGCTCACCAAGCGGGACTTCGTACACCGGGGAGCTGTTTTTT. Translation gives CASSPSGTSYTGELFF.

This clonotype was detected ten times or more. This chain joins TRBV20-1 and TRBJ2-2; 8 bases are a match to TRBD2. This CDR3 is built from 14 residues. Unmatched junction bases numbered 2, after V lost 1 base and J lost 4 bases. Looked up from germline, CDR1 is DFQATT and CDR2 is SNEGSKA (reference sequence). As DNA, the CDR3 is TGCAGTGCTAGAGCGAGCGGGGGCACCGGGGAGCTGTTTTTT. Translation gives CSARASGGTGELFF.

Many counts were recorded for this clonotype. This chain links TRBV29-1 with TRBJ1-2; tentative D call: TRBD1 (6 bases). V shed 4 bases and J shed 4 bases, with 19 bases lying between them. Germline V gene sequence: CDR1 SQVTM, CDR2 ANQGSEA. The CDR3 is 15 amino acids. The CDR3 here is CSVVPTGPGAYGYTF. In DNA form, the CDR3 reads TGCAGCGTTGTACCGACAGGTCCCGGTGCCTATGGCTACACCTTC. The complete variable domain, with remaining parts taken from reference TRBV29-1 and TRBJ1-2, reads SAVISQKPSRDICQRGTSLTIQCQVDSQVTMMFWYRQQPGQSLTLIATANQGSEATYESGFVIDKFPISRPNLTFSTLTVSNMSPEDSSIYLCSVVPTGPGAYGYTFGSGTRLTVV.

The chain couples TRBV5-1 to TRBJ1-5; D is unclear. Trimming cost V 4 bases and J 6 bases, with 14 bases left between them. The CDR3 spans 14 residues. The germline V gene has CDR1 SGHRS and CDR2 YFSETQ. The CDR3 region has the DNA TGCGCCAGCAGCCCCGGATCAAACGGTCAGCCCCAGCATTTT. It encodes CASSPGSNGQPQHF. Supplemented by reference TRBV5-1 and TRBJ1-5, the full variable domain reads KAGVTQTPRYLIKTRGQQVTLSCSPISGHRSVSWYQQTPGQGLQFLFEYFSETQRNKGNFPGRFSGRQFSNSRSEMNVSTLELGDSALYLCASSPGSNGQPQHFGDGTRLSIL.

Only a few counts were recorded for this clonotype. The chain combines TRBV11-2 with TRBJ2-1; no clear D gene. This CDR3 comprises 12 residues. The V gene lost 10 bases and the J gene lost 8 bases, with 15 bases spanning the gap. Germline-derived CDR1 and CDR2 are SGHAT and FQNNGV. CDR3 DNA: TGTGCCACGTCGCGATTGGCTTATGAGCAGTTCTTC. It yields the protein CATSRLAYEQFF.

Remarks on this clonotype: One junction end does not reproduce the germline sequence, and a read error may be involved. The V call is TRBV5-1, the J call TRBJ1-1; D is uncertain. Germline V CDR1 and CDR2: SGHRS, YFSETQ. CDR3 length equals 15 residues. The CDR3, as DNA: TGTGCCAGCAGCTGGATGGCTCCGGAAAGGCCTGAAGCTTTCTTT. Translation: CASSWMAPERPEAFF.

This clonotype was seen at least ten times. CDR3 sequence (DNA): TGTGCCAGCAGCACTTTACAGGGCTATGAGCAGTTCTTC. Its translation is CASSTLQGYEQFF. The chain has TRBV3-1 and TRBJ2-1, with a weak D call TRBD1 (6 bases). Germline V gives CDR1 LGHDT, CDR2 YNNKEL (reference sequence). V dropped 5 bases and J dropped 8 bases, with 13 bases sitting between them. The CDR3 contains 13 residues.

This chain joins TRBV20-1 and TRBJ2-4, with TRBD2 matching 14 bases. Germline lookup yields CDR1 DFQATT and CDR2 SNEGSKA (reference sequence). Unmatched junction bases numbered 11, after V lost 4 bases and J lost 3 bases. This CDR3 has 18 amino acids. CDR3 loop: CSAKGLAGEGNYKNIQYF. The CDR3, as DNA: TGCAGTGCTAAGGGACTAGCGGGAGAGGGGAACTACAAAAACATTCAGTACTTC.

In its sample, this clonotype was seen a few times. This chain links TRBV20-1 with TRBJ1-5, with D maybe TRBD1 (5 bases). In germline, CDR1 is DFQATT, CDR2 SNEGSKA (reference sequence). V dropped 6 bases and J dropped 4 bases, with 16 bases sitting between them. The CDR3 is 14 residues long. CDR3 sequence: CSAREPQGNQPQHF. DNA of the CDR3: TGCAGTGCCCGGGAACCTCAGGGAAATCAGCCCCAGCATTTT.

Ten or more counts support this clonotype. CDR3 coding DNA: TGTGCCAGCAGTTACTCGCGAGGCACTGAAGCTTTCTTT. This sequence encodes CASSYSRGTEAFF. The rearrangement joins TRBV6-5 to TRBJ1-1, with D unclear. The germline V gene encodes CDR1 MNHEY and CDR2 SVGAGI. This CDR3 contains 13 residues. V was clipped by 0 bases and J by 4 bases, with 6 bases between them.

This clonotype has ten or more counts. The chain employs TRBV3-1 and TRBJ2-3, with no clear D. Deletions cut 5 bases from V and 1 base from J, with 16 bases between. The CDR3 length is 16 residues. Germline V lookup: CDR1 LGHDT, CDR2 YNNKEL (reference sequence). In DNA form, the CDR3 reads TGTGCCAGCAGCGACACCCTCTCGGCGGGCACAGATACGCAGTATTTT. It encodes CASSDTLSAGTDTQYF.

Only a few counts were recorded for this clonotype. The rearrangement joins TRBV4-1 to TRBJ1-5; 10 nucleotides line up with TRBD1. The germline gives CDR1 MGHRA, CDR2 YSYEKL. V lost 5 bases and J lost 9; bases outside the gene matches: 13. The CDR3 loop spans 16 amino acids. The CDR3 sequence: CASSTTHGTGEGPQHF. The CDR3 coding sequence is TGCGCCAGCAGCACCACTCACGGGACAGGGGAGGGGCCCCAGCATTTT.

The chain links TRBV19 to TRBJ2-3, with D possibly being TRBD2 (6 bases). Germline CDR1 is LNHDA and CDR2 is SQIVND (reference sequence). This CDR3 contains 14 residues. Trimming took 7 bases from V and 6 from J, leaving 17 bases between them. CDR3 amino acids: CASTPGGGGDTQYF. The CDR3 DNA follows: TGTGCCAGTACCCCGGGTGGCGGAGGGGATACGCAGTATTTT.

In this sample, this clonotype turned up many times. This chain joins TRBV3-1 and TRBJ1-5; D perhaps matches TRBD1 (6 bases). This CDR3 spans 16 amino acids. The germline CDR1 and CDR2 sequences are LGHDT and YNNKEL (reference sequence). V dropped 1 base and J dropped 1 base, with 11 bases sitting between them. Here the CDR3 DNA reads TGTGCCAGCAGCCAAGGGGGGGCCCCAAGCAATCAGCCCCAGCATTTT. It yields the protein CASSQGGAPSNQPQHF.

The chain has TRBV10-2 and TRBJ2-3; D not resolved. V was clipped by 3 bases and J by 2 bases, with 12 bases between them. Germline V CDR1 and CDR2: WSHSY, SAAADI. There are 15 residues in the CDR3. The CDR3 spells CASSETISITDTQYF. DNA for the CDR3: TGCGCCAGCAGTGAAACGATTTCTATCACAGATACGCAGTATTTT.

This clonotype has just a few counts. The chain combines TRBV3-1 with TRBJ2-5; 8 bases are shared with TRBD2. The germline V gene has CDR1 LGHDT and CDR2 YNNKEL (reference sequence). V was clipped by 1 base and J by 4 bases; unmatched bases: 5. This CDR3 spans 15 amino acids. CDR3 nucleotide sequence: TGTGCCAGCAGCCAAGTAACGGGAGGGGGAGAGACCCAGTACTTC. This sequence encodes CASSQVTGGGETQYF.

This clonotype was counted many times. V is TRBV7-8 and J is TRBJ2-1; 9 positions agree with TRBD1. The CDR3 runs 13 residues. Per germline, CDR1 SGHVS and CDR2 FQNEAQ. Trimming took 5 bases from V and 8 from J; bases not matched to a gene: 4. The CDR3 region has the DNA TGTGCCAGCAGCCAGGACAGGGGCGATGAGCAGTTCTTC. This encodes CASSQDRGDEQFF.

This clonotype was counted only a few times. This chain uses TRBV28 with TRBJ2-7, with a possible D match to TRBD2 (7 bases). This CDR3 is 20 amino acids long. V was clipped by 3 bases and J by 3 bases, with 30 bases between them. Germline V gene lookup returns CDR1 MDHEN and CDR2 SYDVKM. The CDR3 DNA sequence: TGTGCCAGCAGTTTTCTGCTTTTTTGGGGGGGCCCGGCCCGTAACTACGAGCAGTACTTC. This codes for CASSFLLFWGGPARNYEQYF. The entire variable domain, with the rest obtained from reference TRBV28 and TRBJ2-7, is as follows: DVKVTQSSRYLVKRTGEKVFLECVQDMDHENMFWYRQDPGLGLRLIYFSYDVKMKEKGDIPEGYSVSREKKERFSLILESASTNQTSMYLCASSFLLFWGGPARNYEQYFGPGTRLTVT.

This clonotype was recorded at least ten times. The chain is built from TRBV14 and TRBJ2-3, with 12 bases matching TRBD2. Germline values: CDR1 SGHDN, CDR2 FVKESK. The CDR3 is made up of 16 amino acids. The V gene end was trimmed by 4 bases and the J gene end by 7 bases; junction bases not matched to a gene: 9. The CDR3 nucleotides read TGTGCCAGCAGCCCCTTAGGGACTAGCGGGCGGAATACGCAGTATTTT. It codes for CASSPLGTSGRNTQYF.

This clonotype came up a few times. A far larger clone is a single base away, which makes a read error likely. CDR3 region: CARSPLTGSTDTQYF. CDR3 DNA sequence: TGTGCCCGCAGCCCCCTGACAGGGAGCACAGATACGCAGTATTTT. This sequence joins TRBV5-6 and TRBJ2-3; 7 bases map to TRBD1. CDR3 length: 15 amino acids. From germline, CDR1 is SGHDT and CDR2 YYEEEE.

Ten or more counts support this clonotype. The V gene is TRBV5-1, the J gene TRBJ2-5; the match to TRBD1 covers 8 bases. V was pared by 4 bases and J by 2 bases, with 10 bases of the junction left unmatched. Germline V lookup: CDR1 SGHRS, CDR2 YFSETQ. This CDR3 has 16 residues. CDR3 loop: CASSPGTGGYQETQYF. CDR3 nucleotide sequence: TGCGCCAGCAGCCCCGGGACAGGAGGATATCAAGAGACCCAGTACTTC.

In its sample, this clonotype was seen many times. The chain uses TRBV5-1 and TRBJ2-2; D is possibly TRBD1 or TRBD2 (5 bases each). This CDR3 has 14 amino acids. Trimming removed 7 bases from V and 0 bases from J, with 10 bases in between. CDR1 and CDR2 (germline): SGHRS, YFSETQ. The CDR3 nucleotides are TGCGCCAGCGGCTGGGACGCGAACACCGGGGAGCTGTTTTTT. Its protein is CASGWDANTGELFF.

This clonotype was seen repeatedly, ten times or more. This chain joins TRBV7-9 and TRBJ2-1; 9 nucleotides line up with TRBD1. The CDR3 covers 15 residues. V dropped 2 bases and J dropped 4; count of bases not matched to a gene: 3. Germline lookup yields CDR1 SEHNR and CDR2 FQNEAQ (reference sequence). The CDR3 bases are TGTGCCAGCAGCTTAAGACAGGGGGGTTACAATGAGCAGTTCTTC. Amino acid sequence: CASSLRQGGYNEQFF. Drawing the rest from reference TRBV7-9 and TRBJ2-1, the complete variable domain is DTGVSQNPRHKITKRGQNVTFRCDPISEHNRLYWYRQTLGQGPEFLTYFQNEAQLEKSRLLSDRFSAERPKGSFSTLEIQRTEQGDSAMYLCASSLRQGGYNEQFFGPGTRLTVL.

Many counts were recorded for this clonotype. This chain links TRBV30 with TRBJ1-4, with D tentatively TRBD1 (5 bases). CDR1 is GTSNPN and CDR2 is SVGIG in the germline V gene (reference sequence). Between the trimmed V and J ends, which lost 3 bases and 8 bases, there was a span of 10 bases. The CDR3 runs to 12 residues. The CDR3 protein is CAWRSAGEKLFF. The CDR3 DNA reads TGTGCCTGGAGAAGCGCAGGGGAAAAACTGTTTTTT.

This clonotype appeared many times. The chain recombines TRBV7-2 with TRBJ2-4; unclear D gene. V was trimmed by 8 bases and J by 9 bases, leaving 17 bases between them. The CDR3 contains 13 residues. The germline CDR1 and CDR2 sequences are SGHTA and FQGNSA. The CDR3: CASGRVELGIQYF. Here the CDR3 DNA reads TGTGCCAGCGGTCGGGTGGAATTGGGCATTCAGTACTTC.